This T cell receptor (beta chain) was profiled in a study of spatial heterogeneity in lung cancer. Study details: Across tumor regions, counts of TCR transcripts showed a strong correlation with a T cell module score derived from matched bulk RNA-seq.

This clonotype was recorded at least ten times. Its specificity is unknown. Germline trimming cut 0 bases from V and 5 bases from J; bases unmatched to any gene: 18. The CDR3 totals 19 residues. Germline V CDR1 and CDR2: DFQATT, SNEGSKA (reference sequence). Unique molecular identifiers, one per molecule, were present on every TCR cDNA molecule. TCRdb analysed the 5' RACE reads with MiXCR anew, one entry per CDR3 protein. The sample has several thousand distinct CDR3 sequences; approximately 7% are singletons. Described time point: sample taken at primary tumor resection. Approximately 70 TRACERx patients with early, untreated non-small cell lung cancer donated samples. The sequenced material consisted of unsorted whole RNA from tumor, nontumor lung or frozen PBMC. Findings and caveats of the study: Tumor mutation counts were tracked by expanded intratumoral alpha and beta TCR counts.

The chain combines TRBV20-1 with TRBJ2-2, with 7 bases lining up with TRBD2. The sequence derives from a male donor with early-stage non-small cell lung cancer. The sequenced sample was lung tumor tissue, obtained at surgery. CDR3 coding DNA: TGCAGTGCTAGAGAATGGAGACCGGGGGGACCTAGAAGAACCGGGGAGCTGTTTTTT. Its translation is CSAREWRPGGPRRTGELFF.